This T cell receptor (beta chain) was sequenced during a study of shared clonotypes between healthy human individuals. Selected positively for CCR7 and CD45RO-negative, naive CD8 cells excluded terminally differentiated effector memory CD45RA+ cells. V trimming: 6 bases; J trimming: 5 bases; junction bases outside the gene matches: 10. The CDR3 consists of 14 residues. The germline CDR1 and CDR2 sequences are MNHEY and SMNVEV (reference sequence). Data came from immunoSEQ multiplex PCR; TCRdb stores just in-frame clones and leaves some out. The data show 2 million to 2.5 million clones, about 92% seen once.

This receptor was taken from a man aged 18 to 35 in good health. Some clones in this sample may be carry-over from other donors' samples. The chain has TRBV27 and TRBJ2-7; 7 bases match TRBD1. The source material was naive CD8+ T cells from PBMCs. As DNA, the CDR3 is TGTGCCAGCAGGGACAGGAACCCTTCCAACGAGCAGTACTTC. Translating it yields CASRDRNPSNEQYF.